One sample yielded the 10 T cell receptor beta chains listed below, sequenced in a study of regulatory T cells in long-lasting Graves disease. Arm-PCR of CDR3 regions with iRepertoire HTBI primers generated TCR beta libraries. One entry per CDR3 protein results from TCRdb running MiXCR on the multiplex PCR reads. The table records hundreds of thousands of distinct CDR3 sequences, around a fifth of them present only once. The time point here: persistent/refractory GD, antithyroid drugs over 5 years with positive TRAb. From RNA extracted from PBMCs, the TCR library was made. Sequenced material: peripheral blood mononuclear cells (PBMCs), taken when the disease was refractory, from a patient treated with antithyroid drugs. All receptors come from a female donor with Graves disease.

J is TRBJ2-3 and V is TRBV7-2; possible D gene TRBD1, 5 bases. Germline V gives CDR1 SGHTA, CDR2 FQGNSA. V was clipped by 1 base and J by 4 bases, with 12 bases between them. This CDR3 is built from 15 residues. CDR3 sequence: CASSLVTAGSDTQYF. In DNA, the CDR3 is TGTGCCAGCAGCTTAGTAACGGCAGGGTCAGATACGCAGTATTTT.

This clonotype was seen repeatedly, ten times or more. The chain joins TRBV28 to TRBJ1-5, with D possibly matching TRBD1 (6 bases). Between the trimmed V and J ends, which lost 11 bases and 4 bases, there was a span of 18 bases. CDR3 length: 14 residues. Germline loops: CDR1 MDHEN, CDR2 SYDVKM. In DNA form, the CDR3 reads TGTGCCTCCCACGAGGGGGGGGATAATCAGCCCCAGCATTTT. Translating gives CASHEGGDNQPQHF.

This clonotype was recorded at least ten times. The rearrangement joins TRBV28 to TRBJ1-1, with D tentatively TRBD1 (5 bases). The germline V gene encodes CDR1 MDHEN and CDR2 SYDVKM. The CDR3 has 15 residues. V lost 5 bases and J 6 bases, leaving 19 bases between the germline ends. CDR3 bases: TGTGCCAGCAGTACCCCTGGGGAGGGGAAGGCTGAAGCTTTCTTT. Protein: CASSTPGEGKAEAFF.

The chain couples TRBV4-1 to TRBJ1-1, with D maybe TRBD1 (6 bases). Trimming removed 1 base from V and 5 bases from J, with 14 bases in between. The CDR3 is 15 residues long. Germline loops: CDR1 MGHRA, CDR2 YSYEKL. CDR3 bases: TGCGCCAGCAGCCAAGTGGGCAGGGGAGTTACTGAAGCTTTCTTT. The encoded protein is CASSQVGRGVTEAFF.

This clonotype has ten or more counts. This chain connects TRBV11-2 to TRBJ1-5, with D possibly being TRBD1 (6 bases). Germline values: CDR1 SGHAT, CDR2 FQNNGV. This CDR3 has 14 residues. The V and J ends lost 5 bases and 3 bases respectively, with 11 bases between them. The CDR3 sequence: CASSLGQFNQPQHF. The CDR3 DNA follows: TGTGCCAGCAGCCTCGGACAGTTCAATCAGCCCCAGCATTTT.

This clonotype was counted many times. This sequence joins TRBV6-1 and TRBJ2-5, with D possibly matching TRBD2 (5 bases). The CDR3 is 13 amino acids. Germline V gives CDR1 MNHNS, CDR2 SASEGT. V shed 8 bases and J shed 5 bases, with 15 bases lying between them. The DNA of the CDR3 is TGTGCCAGCGGGCGAGGGAACGGGGAGACCCAGTACTTC. Protein: CASGRGNGETQYF.

This clonotype was seen ten or more times. The chain joins TRBV11-3 to TRBJ1-1; D call uncertain. The V end was cut by 3 bases, the J end by 3 bases, with 8 bases between. CDR1 and CDR2 (germline): SGHNT, YENEEA. The CDR3 has 13 amino acids. The DNA for the CDR3 is TGTGCCAGCAGCTTGTACAGATACACTGAAGCTTTCTTT. Its protein product is CASSLYRYTEAFF.

This clonotype occurred many times. CDR3: CASSYSNGEDGYTF. The CDR3 DNA follows: TGTGCCAGCAGTTACTCGAATGGGGAGGATGGCTACACCTTC. The chain couples TRBV6-5 to TRBJ1-2, with D uncertain. This CDR3 spans 14 amino acids. V was cut by 0 bases and J by 6 bases, with 11 bases left in between. Per germline, CDR1 MNHEY and CDR2 SVGAGI.

This clonotype was observed many times. This sequence may be a read error, since a much larger clone differs from it by one base. The V call is TRBV29-1, the J call TRBJ1-1; D call uncertain. Germline V lookup: CDR1 SQVTM, CDR2 ANQGSEA. The CDR3 has 11 residues. V lost 4 bases and J lost 1, with 4 bases in between. The CDR3 DNA reads TGCAGCGTTGGCCCGAACACTGAAGCTTTCTTT. Its translation is CSVGPNTEAFF.

Many counts were recorded for this clonotype. This chain uses TRBV30 with TRBJ2-7, with 7 bases identical to TRBD1. Trimming took 2 bases from V and 6 from J; bases not matched to a gene: 4. CDR3 length equals 12 residues. CDR1 is GTSNPN and CDR2 is SVGIG in the germline V gene (reference sequence). The CDR3 bases are TGTGCCTGGAGTCCAGGGGGAAGCGAGCAGTACTTC. Amino acid sequence: CAWSPGGSEQYF.